This T cell receptor (beta chain) was retrieved from a study of cytomegalovirus exposure and HLA in healthy donors. This table comes from immunoSEQ multiplex PCR, and its TCRdb copy is limited to in-frame clones, with some not included. The sample lists 65,000 to 80,000 clones; roughly 94% were seen once. Specimen: PBMCs. The TCR comes from a woman aged 18-29 years in good health and CMV-seropositive.

CDR3 amino acids: CASSIDVGTGSEQYF. DNA of the CDR3: TGTGCCAGTAGTATAGATGTAGGGACAGGGTCCGAGCAGTACTTC. This chain links TRBV19 with TRBJ2-7; TRBD1 aligns across 9 bases. The CDR3 spans 15 residues. V shed 0 bases and J 6 bases; nucleotides not matched to a gene: 6. CDR1 is LNHDA and CDR2 is SQIVND in the germline V gene (reference sequence).